This TCR beta chain was sequenced during a study of blood T cells in healthy people across ages. Findings and limits, study-wide: Older age coincided with a roughly linear decline in TCR beta diversity per million T cells. It was found that TCR beta diversity correlated strongly with the percentage of naive T cells.

Through a sample-barcoded 5' primer and a J-beta primer mix, a second PCR was run for about 6 to 11 cycles. The template-switch adaptor, which had 12 random nucleotides, put a tag on each cDNA molecule. From the 5' RACE reads, TCRdb called clonotypes with MiXCR, one entry per CDR3 protein. The data hold nearly 1 million distinct CDR3 sequences, with about 51% observed a single time. On this clonotype: Antigen: not known.

The sequenced material came from blood. The source is a woman in her sixties or seventies in good health.

The CDR3 region is CASSARGWSSGTSTDTQYF. As DNA, the CDR3 is TGTGCCAGCAGCGCCCGAGGTTGGTCTAGCGGTACTAGCACAGATACGCAGTATTTT. This chain joins TRBV7-2 and TRBJ2-3, with 7 bases identical to TRBD2. Germline assignment: CDR1 SGHTA and CDR2 FQGNSA. The V segment lost 5 bases and the J segment 0 bases; nucleotides outside the gene matches: 17. The length of the CDR3 is 19 residues.